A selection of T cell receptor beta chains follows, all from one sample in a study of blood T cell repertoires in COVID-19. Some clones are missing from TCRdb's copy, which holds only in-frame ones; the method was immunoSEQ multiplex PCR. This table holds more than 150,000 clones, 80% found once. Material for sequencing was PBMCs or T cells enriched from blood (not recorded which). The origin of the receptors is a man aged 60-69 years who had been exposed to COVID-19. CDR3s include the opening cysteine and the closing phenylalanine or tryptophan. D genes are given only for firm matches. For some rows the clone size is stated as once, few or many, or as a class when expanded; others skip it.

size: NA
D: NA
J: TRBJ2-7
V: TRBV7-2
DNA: TGTGCCAGCAGCTTCGGTCCCTACGAGCAGTACTTC
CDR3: CASSFGPYEQYF

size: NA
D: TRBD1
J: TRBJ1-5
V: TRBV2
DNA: TGTGCCAGCAGTGAAACGGACAGGATAGGTCAGCCCCAGCATTTT
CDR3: CASSETDRIGQPQHF

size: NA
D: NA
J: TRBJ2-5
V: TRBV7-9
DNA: TGTGCCAGCAGTTCCGACTTTGAGGCACACCAAGAGACCCAGTACTTC
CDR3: CASSSDFEAHQETQYF

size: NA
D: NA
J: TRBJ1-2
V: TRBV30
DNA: TGTGTCGGTCGGGGTTCCGACTATGGCTACACCTTC
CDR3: CVGRGSDYGYTF

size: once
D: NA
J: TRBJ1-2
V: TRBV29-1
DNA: TGCAGCGTGGCCGAGGGAGCGGGTAACTATGGCTACACCTTC
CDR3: CSVAEGAGNYGYTF

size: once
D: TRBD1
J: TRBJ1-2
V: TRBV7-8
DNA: TGTGCCAGCAGCTTAGCACAGGGGGGTATCTATGGCTACACCTTC
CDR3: CASSLAQGGIYGYTF

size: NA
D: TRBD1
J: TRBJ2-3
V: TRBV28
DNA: TGTGCCAGCAGACACACCGGGACAGGGTTCCCAGATACGCAGTATTTT
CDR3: CASRHTGTGFPDTQYF

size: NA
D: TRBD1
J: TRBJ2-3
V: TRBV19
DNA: TGTGCCAGTAACCTAGGGACAGCTAGGGATACGCAGTATTTT
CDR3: CASNLGTARDTQYF

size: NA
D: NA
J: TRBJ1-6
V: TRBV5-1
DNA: TGCGCCAGCAGCCAGGGGACGGCTCTACCCCTCCACTTT
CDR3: CASSQGTALPLHF

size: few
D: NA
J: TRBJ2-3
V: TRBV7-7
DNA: TGTGCCAGCAGCTTGGATCAGCGAGGGACAGATACGCAGTATTTT
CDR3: CASSLDQRGTDTQYF

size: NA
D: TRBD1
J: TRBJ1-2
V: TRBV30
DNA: TGTGCCTGGAGTGGGGACAGGGGAACCTATGGCTACACCTTC
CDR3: CAWSGDRGTYGYTF

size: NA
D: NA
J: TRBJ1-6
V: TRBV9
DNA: TGTGCCAGCAGCGTAGCGGCCTATAATTCACCCCTCCACTTT
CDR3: CASSVAAYNSPLHF

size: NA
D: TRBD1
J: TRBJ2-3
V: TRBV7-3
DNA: TGTGCCAGCAGTGGGACAGGGGGAACAGATACGCAGTATTTT
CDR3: CASSGTGGTDTQYF

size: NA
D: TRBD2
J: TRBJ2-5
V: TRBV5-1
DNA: TGCGCCAGCAGCACTGGACTAGCGGGTCCGCAAGAGACCCAGTACTTC
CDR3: CASSTGLAGPQETQYF

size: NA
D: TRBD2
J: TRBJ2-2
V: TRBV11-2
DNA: TGTGCCAGCAGCTCGCCTAGCGGCCAAAGGACCGGGGAGCTGTTTTTT
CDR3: CASSSPSGQRTGELFF

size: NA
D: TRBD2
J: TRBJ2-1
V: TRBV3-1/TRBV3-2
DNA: TGTGCCAGCAGAGCTCTGGGACTAGCGGGTAACAATGAGCAGTTCTTC
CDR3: CASRALGLAGNNEQFF

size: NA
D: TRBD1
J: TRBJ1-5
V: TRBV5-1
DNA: TGCGCCAGCAGCCTGAACGGACAGGGGCAACAGCCCCAGCATTTT
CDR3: CASSLNGQGQQPQHF

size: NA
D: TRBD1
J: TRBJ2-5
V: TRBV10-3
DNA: TGTGCCACCGCTCCCATGACAGGGAGTCACGAGACCCAGTACTTC
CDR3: CATAPMTGSHETQYF

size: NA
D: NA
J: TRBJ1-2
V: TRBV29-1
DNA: TGCAGCGTTGGACAGTCCAACTATGGCTACACCTTC
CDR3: CSVGQSNYGYTF

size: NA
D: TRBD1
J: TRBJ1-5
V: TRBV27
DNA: TGTGCCAGCAGTCCCCCCCGGACAGGGTGGAATCAGCCCCAGCATTTT
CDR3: CASSPPRTGWNQPQHF

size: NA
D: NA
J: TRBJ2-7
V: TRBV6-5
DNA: TGTGCCAGCAGTTACTCGTTGGCCCCCTACGAGCAGTACTTC
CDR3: CASSYSLAPYEQYF

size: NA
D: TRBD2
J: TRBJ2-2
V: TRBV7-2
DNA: TGTGCCAGCAGCTTAGCGAGTCTAGCGGGAGGGTACACCGGGGAGCTGTTTTTT
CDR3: CASSLASLAGGYTGELFF

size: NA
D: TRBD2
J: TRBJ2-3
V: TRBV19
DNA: TGTGCCAGTAGTGGGACGGGAGGGGCAGATACGCAGTATTTT
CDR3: CASSGTGGADTQYF

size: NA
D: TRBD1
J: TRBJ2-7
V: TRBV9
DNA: TGTGCCAGCAGCGTAGGGACAGGGCCCACCTACGAGCAGTACTTC
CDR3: CASSVGTGPTYEQYF

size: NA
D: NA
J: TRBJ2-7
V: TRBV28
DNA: TGTGCCAGCAGTCGCGCCGTGCGACACTCCTACGAGCAGTACTTC
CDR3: CASSRAVRHSYEQYF

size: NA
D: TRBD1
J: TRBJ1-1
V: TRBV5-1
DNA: TGCGCCAGCAGCCTGCCAGGGGGGCATATGAACACTGAAGCTTTCTTT
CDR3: CASSLPGGHMNTEAFF

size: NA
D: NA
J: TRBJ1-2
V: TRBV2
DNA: TGTGCCAGCAGACGACAGGTACCCAGGCCAAACTATGGCTACACCTTC
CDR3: CASRRQVPRPNYGYTF

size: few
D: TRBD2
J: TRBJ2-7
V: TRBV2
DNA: TGTGCCAGCTCTAGCGGACCCTACGAGCAGTACTTC
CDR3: CASSSGPYEQYF

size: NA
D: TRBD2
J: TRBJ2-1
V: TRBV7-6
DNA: TGTGCCAGCAGCTTTAGCGGGAGAGGGTACAATGAGCAGTTCTTC
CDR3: CASSFSGRGYNEQFF

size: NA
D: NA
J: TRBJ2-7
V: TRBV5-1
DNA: TGCGCCAGCAGTCGCGGCAGAGGGATGGGTTACGAGCAGTACTTC
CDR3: CASSRGRGMGYEQYF

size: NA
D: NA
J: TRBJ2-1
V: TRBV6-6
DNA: TGTGCCAGCAGTTACTCGTACGGGGGCAATGAGCAGTTCTTC
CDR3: CASSYSYGGNEQFF

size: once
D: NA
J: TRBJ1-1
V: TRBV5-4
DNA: TGTGCCAGCAGCCTACCCTCGGGGAACACTGAAGCTTTCTTT
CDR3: CASSLPSGNTEAFF

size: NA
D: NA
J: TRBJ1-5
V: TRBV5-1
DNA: TGCGCCAGCAGCTTGTTGGGACACCTGAATCAGCCCCAGCATTTT
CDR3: CASSLLGHLNQPQHF

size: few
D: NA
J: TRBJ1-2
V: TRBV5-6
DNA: TGTGCCAGCAGCGAGCTCACGGGTACAAACTATGGCTACACCTTC
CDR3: CASSELTGTNYGYTF

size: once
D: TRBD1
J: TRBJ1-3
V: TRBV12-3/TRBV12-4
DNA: TGTGCCAGCACCCCAGGGGGGCACACCATATATTTT
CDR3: CASTPGGHTIYF

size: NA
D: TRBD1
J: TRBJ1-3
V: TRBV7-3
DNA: TGTGCCAGCAGCAAAAGACAGGGAGGCTCTGGAAACACCATATATTTT
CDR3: CASSKRQGGSGNTIYF

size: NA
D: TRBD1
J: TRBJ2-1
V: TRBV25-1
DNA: TGTGCCAGCAGTGCCCGACAGGGCAACTCCTACAATGAGCAGTTCTTC
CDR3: CASSARQGNSYNEQFF

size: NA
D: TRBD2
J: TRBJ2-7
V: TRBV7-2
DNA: TGTGCCAGCAGTTCCTCGGGAGGGCCCCACGAGCAGTACTTC
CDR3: CASSSSGGPHEQYF

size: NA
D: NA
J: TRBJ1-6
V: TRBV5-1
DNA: TGCGCCAGCACACGGAGCGTAGATAATTCACCCCTCCACTTT
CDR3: CASTRSVDNSPLHF

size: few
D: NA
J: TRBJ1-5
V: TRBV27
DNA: TGTGCCAGCAGTTTCAGGGGTGTAAGCAATCAGCCCCAGCATTTT
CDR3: CASSFRGVSNQPQHF

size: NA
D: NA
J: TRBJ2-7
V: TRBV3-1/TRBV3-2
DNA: TGTGCCAGCAGCCAAGATGCTCTAGTGCCTTACTACGAGCAGTACTTC
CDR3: CASSQDALVPYYEQYF

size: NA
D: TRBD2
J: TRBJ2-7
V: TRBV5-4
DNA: TGTGCCGGGCGGGGGGGAGGGGAAAGCTACGAGCAGTACTTC
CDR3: CAGRGGGESYEQYF

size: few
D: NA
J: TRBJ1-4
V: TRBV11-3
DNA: TGTGCCAGCAGCTTACTGACGGGGGACGAAAAACTGTTTTTT
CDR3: CASSLLTGDEKLFF

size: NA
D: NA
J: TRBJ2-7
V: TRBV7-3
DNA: TGTGCCAGCAGCTTAACTGAGGACTACGAGCAGTACTTC
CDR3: CASSLTEDYEQYF

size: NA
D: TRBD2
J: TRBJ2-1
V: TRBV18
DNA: TGTGCCAGCTCACGGACTAGCGGGAGTCTGAGCTCCTACAATGAGCAGTTCTTC
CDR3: CASSRTSGSLSSYNEQFF

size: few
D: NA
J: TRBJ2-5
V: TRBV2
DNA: TGTGCCAGCAGTGAACGGGGGTTTTCGGGGACCCAGTACTTC
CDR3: CASSERGFSGTQYF

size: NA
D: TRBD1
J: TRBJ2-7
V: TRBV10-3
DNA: TGTGCCATCAGTGAGTCTGCGGGACAGGGGGCCGGCGAGCAGTACTTC
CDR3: CAISESAGQGAGEQYF

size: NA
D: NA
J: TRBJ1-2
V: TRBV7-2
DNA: TGTGCCAGCAGCTTAGTCGGTACTGCTATCTATGGCTACACCTTC
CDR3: CASSLVGTAIYGYTF

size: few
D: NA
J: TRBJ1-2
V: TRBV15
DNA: TGTGCCACCAGCAGGGGGCTCTATCCGTATGGCTACACCTTC
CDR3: CATSRGLYPYGYTF

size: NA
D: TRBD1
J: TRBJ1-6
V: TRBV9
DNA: TGTGCCAGCAGCGTAGCCCTACAGGGGCCCCTCCACTTT
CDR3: CASSVALQGPLHF

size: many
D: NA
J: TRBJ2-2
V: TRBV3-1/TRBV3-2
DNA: TGTGCCAGCAGCAACCAAGCCCGGGGCGGGGAGCTGTTTTTT
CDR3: CASSNQARGGELFF

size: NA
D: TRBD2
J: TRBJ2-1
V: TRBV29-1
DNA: TGCAGCGTTGAGGGGTCTAGCGGGGAGGTGAATGAGCAGTTCTTC
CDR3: CSVEGSSGEVNEQFF

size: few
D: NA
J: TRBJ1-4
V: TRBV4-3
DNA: TGCGCCAGCAGCCGGGGGGAGGTTGTGCGACAGAATGAAAAACTGTTTTTT
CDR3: CASSRGEVVRQNEKLFF

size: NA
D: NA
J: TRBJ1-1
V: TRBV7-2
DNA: TGTGCCAGCAGCTTACTCCCCTCTAGTTTGGAAGCTTTCTTT
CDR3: CASSLLPSSLEAFF

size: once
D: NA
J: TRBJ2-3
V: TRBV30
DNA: TGTGCCTGGAGTCGAGCGGGCGCACGCACAGATACGCAGTATTTT
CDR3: CAWSRAGARTDTQYF

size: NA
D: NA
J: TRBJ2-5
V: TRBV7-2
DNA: TGTGCCAGCAGCGTAACGCTCCCGGGGACCCAGTACTTC
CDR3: CASSVTLPGTQYF

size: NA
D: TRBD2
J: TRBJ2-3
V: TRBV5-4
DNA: TGTGCCTCCAAGCGGGAGGTTTTCGCAGATACGCAGTATTTT
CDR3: CASKREVFADTQYF

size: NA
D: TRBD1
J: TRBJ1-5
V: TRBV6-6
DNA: TGTGCCAGCAGCTTACCGGGACAGGGAGGGGGTCAGCCCCAGCATTTT
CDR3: CASSLPGQGGGQPQHF

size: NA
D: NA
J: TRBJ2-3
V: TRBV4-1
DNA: TGCGCCAGCAGCCCCGAAGCGAGGAATACGCAGTATTTT
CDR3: CASSPEARNTQYF

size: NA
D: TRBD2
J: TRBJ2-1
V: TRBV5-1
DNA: TGCGCCAGCAGCTCAGGGTTAGCGGGGGCCAATGAGCAGTTCTTC
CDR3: CASSSGLAGANEQFF